The present T cell receptor (beta chain) was sequenced within a study of T cell repertoires in cytomegalovirus infection. About the research overall: CMV infection and matching HLA type were both indicated by public TCR beta signatures.

TCRdb processed the reads anew with MiXCR; each CDR3 protein has one entry. The sample lists roughly 68,000 distinct CDR3 sequences; approximately 22% were seen once. Study-wide findings and caveats: HLA-C-restricted, CMV-specific TCR beta clonotypes were dominant ex vivo. Adding up the frequency of public TCR beta families identified people who carried CMV plus the relevant HLA.

Germline CDR1 and CDR2: LNHDA and SQIVND (reference sequence). There are 16 residues in the CDR3. Trimming took 4 bases from V and 0 from J, leaving 12 bases between them. This clonotype was recorded a few times. As yet, its antigen is unknown. Sequenced material: PBMCs, sequenced either directly or after in vitro stimulation (not recorded which). This TCR was recovered from a human donor in good health (CMV status not recorded). Some clones in this sample may be carry-over from other donors' samples. The V call is TRBV19, the J call TRBJ1-4; no definite D call. The DNA for the CDR3 is TGTGCCAGTAGTACAGCCGGACGGGCAACTAATGAAAAACTGTTTTTT. This translates into CASSTAGRATNEKLFF.